These T cell receptor beta chains were read from a single sample in a study of blood T cell repertoires in COVID-19. Clones were read by immunoSEQ multiplex PCR, and TCRdb kept only the in-frame ones, dropping some. This sample carries around 270,000 clones, around 84% of them seen once, and the ten largest clones take roughly 5%. The sample taken for sequencing was peripheral blood. The receptors were gathered from a woman aged 55-75 years with COVID-19, enrolled during active disease. CDR3s include the opening cysteine and the closing phenylalanine or tryptophan. Fields, in order: CDR3 length, D gene, V gene, clone size, J gene, CDR3 DNA, CDR3 protein. The D gene is left open where the match is weak. Not every row has a clone size; where given, it reads once, few, many or a size class.

>15|TRBD2|TRBV30|NA|TRBJ2-1
TGTGCCTTGTTAGCGGGAGGGCCCCTTTACAATGAGCAGTTCTTC
CALLAGGPLYNEQFF
>15|TRBD2|TRBV2|NA|TRBJ2-1
TGTGCCAGCAGTATACTAGCGGGAGGATACAATGAGCAGTTCTTC
CASSILAGGYNEQFF
>17|TRBD1|TRBV7-8|NA|TRBJ1-5
TGTGCCAGCAGCTTAGGGACAGGGGCGGGAAACAATCAGCCCCAGCATTTT
CASSLGTGAGNNQPQHF
>14|TRBD1|TRBV12-5|once|TRBJ1-1
TGTGCTAGTGGTTGGCTACAGGGGGGATCTGAAGCTTTCTTT
CASGWLQGGSEAFF
>17|TRBD1|TRBV13|few|TRBJ1-5
TGTGCCAGCAGCTTAGGAGGGGGGACAGGGGTCAATCAGCCCCAGCATTTT
CASSLGGGTGVNQPQHF
>11|NA|TRBV12-3/TRBV12-4|NA|TRBJ2-1
TGTGCCAGCAGTTTGGGGACACAGCAGTTCTTC
CASSLGTQQFF
>11|NA|TRBV6-2/TRBV6-3|few|TRBJ1-1
TGTGCCAGCAGTCTCAAACATCGAGCTTTCTTT
CASSLKHRAFF
>16|NA|TRBV15|NA|TRBJ1-1
TGTGCCACCAGCAGAGGTCGGGGAGGGGTGAACACTGAAGCTTTCTTT
CATSRGRGGVNTEAFF
>13|TRBD2|TRBV19|NA|TRBJ2-7
TGTGCCACCCGGGGGGGGAGAGCCTACGAGCAGTACTTC
CATRGGRAYEQYF
>14|TRBD1|TRBV10-3|few|TRBJ2-2
TGTGCCATCAGTGATTACAGGGGGCGAGGGGAGCTGTTTTTT
CAISDYRGRGELFF
>15|TRBD1|TRBV18|NA|TRBJ1-2
TGTGCCAGCTCACCGGAAGGGACAGGGGAGTATGGCTACACCTTC
CASSPEGTGEYGYTF
>13|NA|TRBV19|NA|TRBJ2-3
TGTGCCAGTAGGCCCCCACAGGGAGATACGCAGTATTTT
CASRPPQGDTQYF
>15|NA|TRBV28|NA|TRBJ1-4
TGTGCCAGCAGTGAACAGGGAACAACTAATGAAAAACTGTTTTTT
CASSEQGTTNEKLFF
>15|TRBD1|TRBV2|NA|TRBJ2-7
TGTGCCAGCAGTTTACAGGGGCCGGGGTCCTACGAGCAGTACTTC
CASSLQGPGSYEQYF
>15|NA|TRBV4-1|NA|TRBJ1-1
TGCGCCAGCAGCTTAAAAGGGAGGGAGGCCACTGAAGCTTTCTTT
CASSLKGREATEAFF
>11|NA|TRBV19|NA|TRBJ1-2
TGTGCCAGTAGTCCGTCACGGGGCTACACCTTC
CASSPSRGYTF
>15|NA|TRBV11-2|NA|TRBJ2-1
TGTGCCAGCAGCTTTGGCGGGCCAGGATGGGATGAGCAGTTCTTC
CASSFGGPGWDEQFF
>13|NA|TRBV7-6|NA|TRBJ1-4
TGTGCCAGCAGCTTAGGGCCCAATGAAAAACTGTTTTTT
CASSLGPNEKLFF
>16|NA|TRBV11-3|NA|TRBJ2-1
TGTGCCAGCAGCTCCGGGAGTTTTGGAGCGTACAATGAGCAGTTCTTC
CASSSGSFGAYNEQFF
>13|NA|TRBV10-3|NA|TRBJ1-5
TGTGCCATCAGTGTTAAGGAGGATCAGCCCCAGCATTTT
CAISVKEDQPQHF
>12|NA|TRBV7-9|NA|TRBJ2-3
TGTGCCAGCAGCTTAAACTTAGATACGCAGTATTTT
CASSLNLDTQYF
>13|NA|TRBV19|NA|TRBJ1-3
TGTGCCAGTAGCTCCTCGGGGGGAAACACCATATATTTT
CASSSSGGNTIYF
>16|NA|TRBV27|few|TRBJ2-2
TGTGCCAGCAGTTTAGCTGGCCAGTCGAACACCGGGGAGCTGTTTTTT
CASSLAGQSNTGELFF
>15|TRBD2|TRBV5-1|NA|TRBJ2-5
TGCGCCAGCAGCAACCTAGCGGGAGGGCCCCAGACCCAGTACTTC
CASSNLAGGPQTQYF
>16|TRBD1|TRBV7-9|once|TRBJ2-1
TGTGCCAGCAGCCCCTTCCCTGGGACAGGTCAGAATGAGCAGTTCTTC
CASSPFPGTGQNEQFF
>15|TRBD2|TRBV4-2|NA|TRBJ2-1
TGTGCCAGCAGCCCCTTAACGGGAGGCTACAATGAGCAGTTCTTC
CASSPLTGGYNEQFF
>13|TRBD1|TRBV19|few|TRBJ2-3
TGTGCCAGTAGTGACAGGGGGTCAGATACGCAGTATTTT
CASSDRGSDTQYF
>12|NA|TRBV19|NA|TRBJ2-1
TGTGCCAGTGTTAGCATCGGCAATGAGCAGTTCTTC
CASVSIGNEQFF
>15|TRBD1|TRBV18|NA|TRBJ1-2
TGTGCCAGCTCCCCCGAGACAGGGGGCCTCGGGGGCTACACCTTC
CASSPETGGLGGYTF
>12|NA|TRBV11-1|once|TRBJ2-7
TGTGCCAGCAGCTTGTTTAGAAGCGAGCAGTACTTC
CASSLFRSEQYF
>14|NA|TRBV19|few|TRBJ1-3
TGTGCCAGTAGGATACAGGGCTCTGGAAACACCATATATTTT
CASRIQGSGNTIYF
>13|NA|TRBV6-5|NA|TRBJ1-4
TGTGCCTCTGGGAGAACAAACAATGAAAAACTGTTTTTT
CASGRTNNEKLFF
>17|NA|TRBV4-1|NA|TRBJ1-5
TGCGCCAGCAGCCAAGGGACAGATCCTTATAGCAATCAGCCCCAGCATTTT
CASSQGTDPYSNQPQHF
>17|NA|TRBV3-1/TRBV3-2|NA|TRBJ1-5
TGTGCCAGCAGCCAAGGGGTAGGAGGGGTACGCAATCAGCCCCAGCATTTT
CASSQGVGGVRNQPQHF
>15|TRBD1|TRBV29-1|NA|TRBJ2-2
TGCAGCGTGAGCTCCGGGACAGGGAACACCGGGGAGCTGTTTTTT
CSVSSGTGNTGELFF
>15|NA|TRBV2|NA|TRBJ1-1
TGTGCCAGCAGTGAAGTTCGGGAAAAGTCCACTGAAGCTTTCTTT
CASSEVREKSTEAFF